This T cell receptor (beta chain) was obtained from a study of T-cell reconstitution after alpha-beta-depleted transplantation in children. This clonotype occurred many times. Its cognate antigen is unknown. This CDR3 contains 17 residues. CDR1 and CDR2 from the germline V gene are LGHNA and YSLEER. J was trimmed by 4 bases and V by 0 bases; bases with no gene match: 8. Construction of the TCRbeta library involved unique molecular identifiers. TCRdb re-derived calls from the PCR reads in MiXCR, one entry per CDR3 protein. The data show 490,000 or so distinct CDR3 sequences, with about 10% seen just once and about 2.1% held by the top ten. Study-wide findings and caveats: Reported findings indicate that, about two months after transplant, alpha-beta T cells came from several hundred expanded clones, which were derived from non-depleted graft cells. A year had passed since transplant, and T-cell counts and diversity by then came mostly from newly produced T cells.

The clonotype comes from a child aged 2-9 years with inherited bone marrow failure, due to receive a stem cell transplant. Sequenced material: PBMCs, taken before TCRalphabeta/CD19-depleted stem cell transplant. This chain uses TRBV4-3 with TRBJ2-1, with TRBD2 identical over 8 bases. The CDR3 protein is CASSQELNSGTYNEQFF. DNA for the CDR3: TGCGCCAGCAGCCAAGAGTTGAATAGCGGGACATACAATGAGCAGTTCTTC.